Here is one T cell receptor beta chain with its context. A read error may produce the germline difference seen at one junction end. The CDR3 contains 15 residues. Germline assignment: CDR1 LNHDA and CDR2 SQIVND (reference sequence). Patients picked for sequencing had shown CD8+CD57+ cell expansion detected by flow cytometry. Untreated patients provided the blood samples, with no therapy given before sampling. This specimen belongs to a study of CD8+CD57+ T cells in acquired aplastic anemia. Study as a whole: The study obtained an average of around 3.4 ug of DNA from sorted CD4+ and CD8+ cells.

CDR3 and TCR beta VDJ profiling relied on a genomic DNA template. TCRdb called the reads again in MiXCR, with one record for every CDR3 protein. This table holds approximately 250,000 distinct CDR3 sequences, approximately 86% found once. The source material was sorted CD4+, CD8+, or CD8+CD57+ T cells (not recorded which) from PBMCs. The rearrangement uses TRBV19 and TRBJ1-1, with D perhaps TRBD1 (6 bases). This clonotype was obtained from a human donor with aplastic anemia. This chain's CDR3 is CASSIAITGNTEDFF. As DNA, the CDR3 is TGTGCCAGCAGCATAGCTATCACAGGGAACACTGAAGATTTCTTT.